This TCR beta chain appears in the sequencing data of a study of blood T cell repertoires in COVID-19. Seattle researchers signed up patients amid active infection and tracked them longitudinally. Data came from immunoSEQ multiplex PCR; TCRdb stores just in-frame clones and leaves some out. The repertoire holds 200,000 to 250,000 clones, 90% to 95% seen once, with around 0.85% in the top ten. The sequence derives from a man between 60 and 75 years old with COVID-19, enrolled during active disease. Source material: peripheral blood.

CDR3 DNA: TGTGCCAGCAGTTACCGTTACATGGCTTCACCCCTCCACTTT. The encoded protein is CASSYRYMASPLHF. V is TRBV6-5 and J is TRBJ1-6, with no clear D. The CDR3 totals 14 residues. The germline V and J ends were trimmed by 2 bases and 9 bases, with 11 bases remaining between them. The germline V gene encodes CDR1 MNHEY and CDR2 SVGAGI.